These 17 T cell receptor beta chains were sequenced from one sample in a study of T-cell memory formation after mild COVID-19. TCRdb itself ran the 5' RACE reads through MiXCR, one entry per CDR3 protein. The table has about 200,000 distinct CDR3 sequences, 9.5% seen once. Sequencing used PBMCs or a T cell subset sorted from them (not recorded which). The receptors stem from a young man who had mild COVID-19 (a few samples of this study predate the infection). Cell type and time point are not known.

The chain joins TRBV10-3 to TRBJ1-3, with D unresolved. CDR1 is ENHRY, CDR2 SYGVKD, per germline. Deletions cut 3 bases from V and 2 bases from J, with 2 bases between. The CDR3 extends over 12 amino acids. Here the CDR3 DNA reads TGTGCCATCAGTGAAACTGGAAACACCATATATTTT. Translating it yields CAISETGNTIYF.

This clonotype has only a few counts. The chain is built from TRBV7-2 and TRBJ2-1; 8 bases are a match to TRBD1. This CDR3 is 14 amino acids long. The J segment lost 4 bases and the V segment lost 7 bases, leaving 6 bases of the junction unmatched. Germline CDR1 reads SGHTA; CDR2 reads FQGNSA. The CDR3 is CASTQGARYNEQFF. In DNA form, the CDR3 reads TGTGCCAGCACTCAGGGGGCGCGGTACAATGAGCAGTTCTTC.

This clonotype was seen more than once but under ten times. The chain recombines TRBV3-1 with TRBJ1-1; tentative D call: TRBD1 (6 bases). The CDR3 is made up of 15 amino acids. Germline CDR1 and CDR2: LGHDT and YNNKEL (reference sequence). The germline V and J ends were trimmed by 4 bases and 5 bases, with 17 bases remaining between them. Here the CDR3 DNA reads TGTGCCAGCAGCCGATCAGGGGTCGGAGGAACTGAAGCTTTCTTT. As protein: CASSRSGVGGTEAFF.

The chain joins TRBV23-1 to TRBJ2-3, with D maybe TRBD1 (5 bases). TRBV23-1 is an ORF, and what it does is uncertain. This CDR3 region has 12 residues. Deletions cut 0 bases from V and 14 bases from J, with 12 bases between. The CDR3 DNA is TGCGCCAGCAGTCAATCGTGTGACAGAAGGTATTTT. Translation gives CASSQSCDRRYF.

The gene calls are TRBV4-1 and TRBJ1-5, with D maybe TRBD1 (5 bases). V gave up 0 bases and J gave up 2 bases, with 11 bases separating them. The CDR3 covers 16 residues. The germline V gene encodes CDR1 MGHRA and CDR2 YSYEKL. The chain's CDR3 is CASSQDGGGGNQPQHF. In DNA form, the CDR3 reads TGCGCCAGCAGCCAAGATGGGGGGGGGGGCAATCAGCCCCAGCATTTT.

The rearrangement uses TRBV3-1 and TRBJ2-1; D is uncertain. The CDR3 has 13 residues. Germline V lookup: CDR1 LGHDT, CDR2 YNNKEL (reference sequence). V dropped 1 base and J dropped 9 bases, with 10 bases sitting between them. CDR3 DNA: TGTGCCAGCAGCCAAGGAGGTGGTCCTGAGCAGTTCTTC. Translation gives CASSQGGGPEQFF.

This chain links TRBV7-6 with TRBJ1-2; 8 bases are a match to TRBD1. Germline-derived CDR1 and CDR2 are SGHVS and FNYEAQ. The CDR3 sequence is 12 residues long. V trimming: 5 bases; J trimming: 7 bases; junction bases outside the gene matches: 3. This CDR3 is CASSPDRGGYTF. The CDR3 DNA follows: TGTGCCAGCAGCCCAGACAGGGGTGGCTACACCTTC.

V is TRBV2 and J is TRBJ1-2, with no clear D. CDR1 and CDR2 (germline): SNHLY, FYNNEI. The CDR3 totals 14 residues. Trimming took 10 bases from V and 3 from J, leaving 18 bases between them. The CDR3 protein is CATEHQDGDYGYTF. In DNA, the CDR3 is TGTGCCACCGAACACCAGGACGGAGACTATGGCTACACCTTC.

The chain recombines TRBV18 with TRBJ1-2; 9 bases agree with TRBD1. Germline V gives CDR1 KGHSH, CDR2 LQKENI. CDR3 size: 15 residues. Trimming took 0 bases from V and 4 from J; bases not matched to a gene: 3. This chain's CDR3 is CASSPPPGQGYGYTF. The CDR3 region has the DNA TGTGCCAGCTCACCACCTCCGGGACAGGGCTATGGCTACACCTTC.

This clonotype occurred a few times. The rearrangement joins TRBV7-9 to TRBJ2-3; 9 nucleotides match TRBD1. The V and J ends lost 2 bases and 3 bases, in that order; junction bases with no gene match: 6. The CDR3 has 16 residues. The V gene's germline CDR1 is SEHNR and CDR2 FQNEAQ (reference sequence). CDR3: CASSLTTGGRTDTQYF. The CDR3 nucleotides are TGTGCCAGCAGCTTAACAACAGGGGGCAGGACAGATACGCAGTATTTT.

Remarks on this clonotype: A much larger clone lies one base from this, so it may be a read error. The CDR3 coding sequence is TGTTCCAGCTCAACCACCAGAGAGACCGGGGAGCTGTTTTTT. It is translated as CSSSTTRETGELFF. V is TRBV18 and J is TRBJ2-2; D unresolved. The V gene's germline CDR1 is KGHSH and CDR2 LQKENI. The CDR3 runs 14 residues.

This clonotype was seen a few times. The gene calls are TRBV7-9 and TRBJ2-5; a weak D match, TRBD1 (6 bases). The CDR3 consists of 14 residues. V was pared by 3 bases and J by 2 bases, with 10 bases between. Germline lookup yields CDR1 SEHNR and CDR2 FQNEAQ (reference sequence). The CDR3 DNA sequence: TGTGCCAGCAGCTTCGGGACACGACAAGAGACCCAGTACTTC. Its protein is CASSFGTRQETQYF.

A few counts support this clonotype. The rearrangement joins TRBV12-3 or TRBV12-4 to TRBJ2-5; a weak D match, TRBD2 (6 bases). The CDR3 loop spans 11 amino acids. Between the trimmed V and J ends, which lost 5 bases and 12 bases, there was a span of 13 bases. Written as DNA, the CDR3 is TGTGCCAGCAGTCGGGACTCAAGGAAGTACTTC. It codes for CASSRDSRKYF.

On this clonotype itself: One junction end does not reproduce the germline sequence, and a read error may be involved. The chain has TRBV6-1 and TRBJ1-6, with 9 bases that match TRBD1. CDR3 length equals 17 residues. CDR1 is MNHNS, CDR2 SASEGT, per germline. The CDR3: CASSFHLGQGYISPLHF. DNA of the CDR3: TGTGCCAGCAGTTTCCACCTGGGACAGGGATATATTTCACCCCTCCACTTT.

The chain links TRBV20-1 to TRBJ1-5; D possibly corresponds to TRBD1 (5 bases). Germline V gives CDR1 DFQATT, CDR2 SNEGSKA (reference sequence). CDR3 size: 14 residues. V was clipped by 5 bases and J by 3 bases, with 14 bases between them. CDR3 region: CSAVLGAHNQPQHF. CDR3 DNA: TGCAGTGCTGTCCTCGGGGCCCACAATCAGCCCCAGCATTTT.

The sample holds a few counts of this clonotype. The chain is built from TRBV9 and TRBJ1-2; the match to TRBD1 covers 8 bases. CDR1 is SGDLS, CDR2 YYNGEE, per germline. The CDR3 length is 14 residues. V was clipped by 2 bases and J by 8 bases; unmatched bases: 8. The CDR3 DNA reads as TGTGCCAGCAGCGTTCAGGGGGCGCGAAACGGCTACACCTTC. It is translated as CASSVQGARNGYTF.

This chain uses TRBV29-1 with TRBJ2-4, with 11 nucleotides matching TRBD2. CDR1 SQVTM and CDR2 ANQGSEA come from the germline V gene. With V trimmed by 7 bases and J by 8 bases, 7 bases remained unmatched. The CDR3 has 13 residues. The CDR3 reads CSGRLAGSDIQYF. In DNA, the CDR3 is TGCAGCGGAAGACTAGCGGGGTCGGACATTCAGTACTTC.